Here is one T cell receptor beta chain with its context. The data stem from a study of monozygotic twins with inflammatory bowel disease. CDR1 is DFQATT, CDR2 SNEGSKA, per germline (reference sequence). CDR3 size: 13 residues. One entry per CDR3 protein, without DNA, is what TCRdb gives after re-calling the 5' RACE reads. This listing includes over 90,000 distinct CDR3 sequences. The chain is built from TRBV20-1 and TRBJ1-1. The clonotype was recovered from a human donor with ulcerative colitis or Crohn's disease, or a healthy co-twin of an affected twin (not recorded which). The sequenced sample was blood. CDR3 amino acids: CSAREMVNTEAFF.